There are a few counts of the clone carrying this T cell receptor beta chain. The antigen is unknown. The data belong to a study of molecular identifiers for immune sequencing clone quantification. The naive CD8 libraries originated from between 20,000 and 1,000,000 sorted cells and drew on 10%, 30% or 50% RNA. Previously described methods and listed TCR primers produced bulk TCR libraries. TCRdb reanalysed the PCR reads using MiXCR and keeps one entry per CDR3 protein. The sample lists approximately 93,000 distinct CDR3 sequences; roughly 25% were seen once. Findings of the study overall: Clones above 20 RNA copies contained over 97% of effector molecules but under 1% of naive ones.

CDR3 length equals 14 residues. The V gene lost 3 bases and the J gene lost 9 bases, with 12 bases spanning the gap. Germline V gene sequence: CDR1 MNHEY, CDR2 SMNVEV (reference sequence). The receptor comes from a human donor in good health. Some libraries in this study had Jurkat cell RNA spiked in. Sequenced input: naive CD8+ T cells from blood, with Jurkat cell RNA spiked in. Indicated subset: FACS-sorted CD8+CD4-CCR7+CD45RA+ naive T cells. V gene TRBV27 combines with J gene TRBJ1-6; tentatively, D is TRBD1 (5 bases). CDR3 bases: TGTGCCAGCAGTTTCTGGGGGGTAGGTTCACCCCTCCACTTT. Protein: CASSFWGVGSPLHF.